The 21 T cell receptor beta chains reported below all come from one sample, sequenced in a study of cytomegalovirus exposure and HLA in healthy donors. TCRdb keeps only in-frame clones here, not all; method: immunoSEQ multiplex PCR. Found here are 200,000 to 250,000 clones, approximately 88% of them singletons; the top ten hold 11% to 15%. The sample taken for sequencing was PBMCs. These receptors all come from a woman in her twenties or thirties in good health and CMV-seropositive.

The V gene is TRBV9, the J gene TRBJ2-7, with TRBD1 matching over 8 bases. CDR3 length: 14 residues. Germline trimming cut 4 bases from V and 7 bases from J; bases unmatched to any gene: 10. Germline V gene lookup returns CDR1 SGDLS and CDR2 YYNGEE. CDR3 region: CASSTRTGSSEQYF. The CDR3 coding sequence is TGTGCCAGCAGCACACGGACAGGGTCCTCGGAGCAGTACTTC.

V and J are TRBV7-9 and TRBJ2-7; 7 bases match TRBD2. Germline values: CDR1 SEHNR, CDR2 FQNEAQ (reference sequence). The trim removed 5 bases at V and 0 bases at J, leaving 10 bases unmatched. The CDR3 length is 16 residues. The CDR3 is CASSPTAASGSYEQYF. CDR3 sequence (DNA): TGTGCCAGCAGCCCCACGGCGGCTAGCGGCTCCTACGAGCAGTACTTC. Combining the CDR3 with reference TRBV7-9 and TRBJ2-7 gives the whole variable domain DTGVSQNPRHKITKRGQNVTFRCDPISEHNRLYWYRQTLGQGPEFLTYFQNEAQLEKSRLLSDRFSAERPKGSFSTLEIQRTEQGDSAMYLCASSPTAASGSYEQYFGPGTRLTVT.

This clone was detected a few times. The chain has TRBV5-6 and TRBJ1-1; D call uncertain. There are 14 residues in the CDR3. The V end was cut by 2 bases, the J end by 6 bases, with 14 bases between. Germline V gene sequence: CDR1 SGHDT, CDR2 YYEEEE. CDR3 coding DNA: TGTGCCAGCAGCTTTATGAGCTGGAGCGCTGAAGCTTTCTTT. As protein: CASSFMSWSAEAFF.

The V gene is TRBV6-5, the J gene TRBJ2-7; D uncertain. Germline CDR1 is MNHEY and CDR2 is SVGAGI. Trimming left V 2 bases short and J 5 bases short, with 10 bases between. The CDR3 runs to 13 residues. The chain's CDR3 is CASSYGQSHEQYF. The CDR3 coding sequence is TGTGCCAGCAGTTACGGGCAATCCCACGAGCAGTACTTC.

This clone was observed a handful of times. This rearrangement joins TRBV30 to TRBJ2-7; D not certain. V was trimmed by 5 bases and J by 4 bases, leaving 6 bases between them. Germline CDR1 is GTSNPN and CDR2 is SVGIG (reference sequence). This CDR3 has 10 amino acids. CDR3 protein: CAWGGYEQYF. The CDR3 DNA is TGTGCCTGGGGTGGATACGAGCAGTACTTC.

The chain employs TRBV28 and TRBJ2-7; 9 bases align to TRBD1. Germline trimming cut 5 bases from V and 1 base from J; bases unmatched to any gene: 3. Germline lookup yields CDR1 MDHEN and CDR2 SYDVKM. The CDR3 runs 14 residues. CDR3 DNA sequence: TGTGCCAGCAGTATCGGACAGGGGTCCTACGAGCAGTACTTC. Residues: CASSIGQGSYEQYF.

This clone was counted only a few times. The V and J genes are TRBV19 and TRBJ1-5, with D perhaps TRBD1 (6 bases). CDR1 is LNHDA and CDR2 is SQIVND in the germline V gene (reference sequence). CDR3 length: 16 amino acids. Trimming removed 0 bases from V and 1 base from J, with 10 bases in between. The CDR3 DNA follows: TGTGCCAGTAGTATAGATCATCAGGGGAGCAATCAGCCCCAGCATTTT. Protein: CASSIDHQGSNQPQHF.

The rearrangement joins TRBV7-9 to TRBJ2-1, with TRBD2 identical over 15 bases. Germline V gene data show CDR1 as SEHNR and CDR2 as FQNEAQ (reference sequence). This CDR3 has 18 residues. The junction had 6 bases not matched to a gene; V was cut back by 5 bases and J by 1 base. CDR3 nucleotide sequence: TGTGCCAGCAGCGACGGGACTAGCGGGAGGAGGTCCTACAATGAGCAGTTCTTC. This codes for CASSDGTSGRRSYNEQFF.

This chain connects TRBV6-5 to TRBJ2-7; D is uncertain. The germline V gene has CDR1 MNHEY and CDR2 SVGAGI. V was pared by 8 bases and J by 3 bases, with 17 bases between. The CDR3 length is 14 residues. This chain's CDR3 is CASALSWVGYEQYF. The CDR3 DNA follows: TGTGCCAGCGCCCTTTCTTGGGTCGGCTACGAGCAGTACTTC.

J is TRBJ2-1 and V is TRBV27; D may be TRBD2 (5 bases). The CDR3 contains 16 residues. CDR1 is MNHEY and CDR2 is SMNVEV in the germline V gene (reference sequence). The V end was cut by 4 bases, the J end by 3 bases, with 16 bases between. In DNA form, the CDR3 reads TGTGCCAGCAGTTCCCTCCTCAGCGGTTTCTACAATGAGCAGTTCTTC. Translating gives CASSSLLSGFYNEQFF.

In this sample, this clone turned up a few times. V usage is TRBV7-9 and J usage is TRBJ2-7, with a weak D call TRBD1 (6 bases). The germline V gene encodes CDR1 SEHNR and CDR2 FQNEAQ (reference sequence). CDR3 length: 14 residues. V lost 2 bases to trimming and J lost 1 base, with 9 bases between them. The CDR3 DNA follows: TGTGCCAGCAGCTTATCAGGACAGTCCTACGAGCAGTACTTC. This codes for CASSLSGQSYEQYF.

The chain is built from TRBV19 and TRBJ2-7; 7 positions match TRBD1. J lost 5 bases, V lost 5 bases, and 9 bases had no gene match. This CDR3 is 14 amino acids long. The V gene's germline CDR1 is LNHDA and CDR2 SQIVND (reference sequence). The CDR3 region is CASSFTGEINEQYF. The CDR3 bases are TGTGCCAGTAGTTTCACAGGGGAAATCAACGAGCAGTACTTC.

The V call is TRBV10-2, the J call TRBJ2-7, with TRBD2 matching 10 bases. The J segment lost 3 bases and the V segment lost 3 bases, leaving 11 bases of the junction unmatched. Germline CDR1 and CDR2: WSHSY and SAAADI. CDR3 length: 17 residues. In nucleotides, the CDR3 is TGCGCCAGCAGTGAAGGGGGGCTAGCGGGAGTCCTCTACGAGCAGTACTTC. Residues: CASSEGGLAGVLYEQYF.

This chain joins TRBV30 and TRBJ2-7; D unresolved. The CDR3 runs 13 residues. Trimming removed 3 bases at V and 2 bases at J, with 11 bases between. Germline loops: CDR1 GTSNPN, CDR2 SVGIG (reference sequence). The CDR3 region has the DNA TGTGCCTGGAGCTTTGGCCATACCTACGAGCAGTACTTC. Translating it yields CAWSFGHTYEQYF. Full variable domain (missing parts from reference TRBV30 and TRBJ2-7): SQTIHQWPATLVQPVGSPLSLECTVEGTSNPNLYWYRQAAGRGLQLLFYSVGIGQISSEVPQNLSASRPQDRQFILSSKKLLLSDSGFYLCAWSFGHTYEQYFGPGTRLTVT.

The chain carries TRBV5-1 and TRBJ1-2; D might be TRBD1 (5 bases). Germline V CDR1 and CDR2: SGHRS, YFSETQ. V lost 2 bases and J 4 bases, leaving 12 bases between the germline ends. The CDR3 totals 14 residues. The CDR3 DNA is TGCGCCAGCAGCTTTGAAGGGGAGAGCTATGGCTACACCTTC. This codes for CASSFEGESYGYTF.

This clone was detected ten times or more. The genes are TRBV19 and TRBJ1-5; D unresolved. The V and J ends lost 3 bases and 3 bases respectively, with 12 bases between them. CDR3 length: 15 residues. Looked up from germline, CDR1 is LNHDA and CDR2 is SQIVND (reference sequence). CDR3 residues: CASSMVSGNNQPQHF. The CDR3 coding sequence is TGTGCCAGTAGTATGGTGAGCGGGAACAATCAGCCCCAGCATTTT.

This clone has a handful of counts. The chain is built from TRBV28 and TRBJ1-2, with 9 bases matching TRBD1. J was trimmed by 0 bases and V by 5 bases; bases with no gene match: 7. There are 16 residues in the CDR3. CDR1 and CDR2 from the germline V gene are MDHEN and SYDVKM. In nucleotides, the CDR3 is TGTGCCAGCAGTCCCGGGACAGGGCTAGCTAACTATGGCTACACCTTC. The encoded protein is CASSPGTGLANYGYTF.

This chain connects TRBV30 to TRBJ1-1; TRBD1 agrees at 8 bases. Trimming at V came to 4 bases and at J to 0 bases, leaving 13 bases not matched to a gene. The CDR3 has 17 amino acids. The germline V gene has CDR1 GTSNPN and CDR2 SVGIG (reference sequence). The CDR3 nucleotides are TGTGCCTGGACCAAACGCAGGACAGGGACATTGAACACTGAAGCTTTCTTT. It encodes CAWTKRRTGTLNTEAFF.

This clone was recorded once. The J gene is TRBJ1-1, the V gene TRBV10-2; possibly TRBD1 for D (5 bases). Germline-derived CDR1 and CDR2 are WSHSY and SAAADI. The CDR3 runs 15 residues. The ends were cut back, 6 bases at V and 0 bases at J, with 14 bases in the middle. The CDR3 reads CASRDLDSLNTEAFF. CDR3 DNA: TGCGCCAGCAGAGACTTAGACAGCCTGAACACTGAAGCTTTCTTT.

The gene calls are TRBV9 and TRBJ2-1; 11 nucleotides line up with TRBD2. Germline V lookup: CDR1 SGDLS, CDR2 YYNGEE. V lost 0 bases to trimming and J lost 7 bases; unmatched junction nucleotides: 3. CDR3 length equals 15 residues. CDR3 sequence reads: CASSVVAGGFNEQFF. In DNA form, the CDR3 reads TGTGCCAGCAGCGTAGTAGCGGGAGGGTTTAATGAGCAGTTCTTC.

The chain employs TRBV5-1 and TRBJ2-5; the D call may be TRBD1 or TRBD2 (5 bases each). Germline CDR1 and CDR2: SGHRS and YFSETQ. Trimming shortened V by 0 bases and J by 1 base, and 13 bases separated the two germline ends. The CDR3 runs 16 residues. The CDR3 DNA sequence: TGCGCCAGCAGCTTGGCGGGGCTAACCTCCCAAGAGACCCAGTACTTC. Its translation: CASSLAGLTSQETQYF.